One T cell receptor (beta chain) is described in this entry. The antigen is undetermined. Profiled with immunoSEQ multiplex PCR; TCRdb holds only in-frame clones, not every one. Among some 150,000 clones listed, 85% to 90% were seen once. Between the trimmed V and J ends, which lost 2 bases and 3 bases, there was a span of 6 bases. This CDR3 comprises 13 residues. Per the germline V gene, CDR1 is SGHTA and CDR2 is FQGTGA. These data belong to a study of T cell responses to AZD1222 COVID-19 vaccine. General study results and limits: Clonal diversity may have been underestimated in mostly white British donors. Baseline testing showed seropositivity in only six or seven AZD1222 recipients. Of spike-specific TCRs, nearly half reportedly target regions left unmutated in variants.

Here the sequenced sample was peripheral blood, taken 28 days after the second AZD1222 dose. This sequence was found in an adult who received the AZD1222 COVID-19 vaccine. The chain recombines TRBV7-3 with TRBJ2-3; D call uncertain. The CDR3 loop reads CASSLAETDTQYF. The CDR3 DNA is TGTGCCAGCAGCTTAGCGGAGACAGATACGCAGTATTTT.